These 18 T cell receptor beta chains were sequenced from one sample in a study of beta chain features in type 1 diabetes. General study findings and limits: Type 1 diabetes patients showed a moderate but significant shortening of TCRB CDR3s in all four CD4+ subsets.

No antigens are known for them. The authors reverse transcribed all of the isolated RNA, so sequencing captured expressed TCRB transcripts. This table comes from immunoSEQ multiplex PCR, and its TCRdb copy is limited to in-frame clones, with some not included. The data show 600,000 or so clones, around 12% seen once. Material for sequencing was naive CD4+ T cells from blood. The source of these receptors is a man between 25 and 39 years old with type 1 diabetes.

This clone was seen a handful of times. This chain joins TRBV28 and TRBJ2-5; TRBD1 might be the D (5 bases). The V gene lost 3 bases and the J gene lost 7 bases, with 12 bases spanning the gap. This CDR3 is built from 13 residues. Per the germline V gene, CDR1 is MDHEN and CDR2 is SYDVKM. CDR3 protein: CASSLAGPGTQYF. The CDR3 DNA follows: TGTGCCAGCAGTTTGGCAGGGCCGGGGACCCAGTACTTC.

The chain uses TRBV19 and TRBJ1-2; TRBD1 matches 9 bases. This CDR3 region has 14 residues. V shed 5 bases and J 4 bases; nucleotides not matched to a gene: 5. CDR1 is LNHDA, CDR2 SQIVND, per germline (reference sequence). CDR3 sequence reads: CASSRDRETYGYTF. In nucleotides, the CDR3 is TGTGCCAGTAGTCGGGACAGGGAAACCTATGGCTACACCTTC.

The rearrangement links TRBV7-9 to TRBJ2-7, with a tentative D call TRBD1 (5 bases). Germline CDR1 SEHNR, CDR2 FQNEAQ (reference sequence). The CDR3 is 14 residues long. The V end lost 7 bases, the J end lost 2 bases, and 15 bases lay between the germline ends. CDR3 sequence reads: CASTYGAGTYEQYF. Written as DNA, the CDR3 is TGTGCCAGCACCTATGGGGCAGGTACCTACGAGCAGTACTTC.

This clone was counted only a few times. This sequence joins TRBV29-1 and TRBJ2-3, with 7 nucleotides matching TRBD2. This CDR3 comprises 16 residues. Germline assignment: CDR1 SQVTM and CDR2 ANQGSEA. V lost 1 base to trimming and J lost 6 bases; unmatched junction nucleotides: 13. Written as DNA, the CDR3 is TGCAGCGTTGAAGCCCCTCCAGCGGGGTACCCGGATACGCAGTATTTT. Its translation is CSVEAPPAGYPDTQYF.

In nucleotides, the CDR3 is TGTGCCAGTAGTACAGGACTTTCCACCACGACAGATACGCAGTATTTT. Its protein product is CASSTGLSTTTDTQYF. This chain links TRBV19 with TRBJ2-3; D possibly corresponds to TRBD2 (5 bases). The CDR3 has 16 residues. Germline CDR1 is LNHDA and CDR2 is SQIVND (reference sequence). V lost 4 bases and J 3 bases, leaving 17 bases between the germline ends.

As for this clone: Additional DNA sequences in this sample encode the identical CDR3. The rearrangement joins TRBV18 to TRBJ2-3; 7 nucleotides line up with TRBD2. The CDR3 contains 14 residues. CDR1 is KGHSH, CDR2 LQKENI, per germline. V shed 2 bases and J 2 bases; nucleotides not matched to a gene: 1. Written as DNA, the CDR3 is TGTGCCAGCTCACCAAGCGGGGACACAGATACGCAGTATTTT. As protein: CASSPSGDTDTQYF.

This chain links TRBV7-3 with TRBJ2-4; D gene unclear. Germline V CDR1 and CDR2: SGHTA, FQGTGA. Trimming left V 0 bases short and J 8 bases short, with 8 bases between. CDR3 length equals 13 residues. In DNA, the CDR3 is TGTGCCAGCAGCTTAACGGGTTGGGACATTCAGTACTTC. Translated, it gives CASSLTGWDIQYF. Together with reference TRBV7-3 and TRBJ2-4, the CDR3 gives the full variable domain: GAGVSQTPSNKVTEKGKYVELRCDPISGHTALYWYRQSLGQGPEFLIYFQGTGAADDSGLPNDRFFAVRPEGSVSTLKIQRTERGDSAVYLCASSLTGWDIQYFGAGTRLSVL.

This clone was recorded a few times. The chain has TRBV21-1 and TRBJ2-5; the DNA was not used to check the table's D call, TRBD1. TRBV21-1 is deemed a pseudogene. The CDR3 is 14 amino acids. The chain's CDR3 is CASSKGHSQETQYF. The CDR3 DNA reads TGTGCCAGCAGCAAAGGGCATTCCCAAGAGACCCAGTACTTC.

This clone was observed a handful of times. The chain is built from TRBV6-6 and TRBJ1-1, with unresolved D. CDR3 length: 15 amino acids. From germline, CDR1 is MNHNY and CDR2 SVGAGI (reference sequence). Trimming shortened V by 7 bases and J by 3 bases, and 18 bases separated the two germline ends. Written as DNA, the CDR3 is TGTGCCAGCACCGTAGGCGGAGGGCTACACACTGAAGCTTTCTTT. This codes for CASTVGGGLHTEAFF.

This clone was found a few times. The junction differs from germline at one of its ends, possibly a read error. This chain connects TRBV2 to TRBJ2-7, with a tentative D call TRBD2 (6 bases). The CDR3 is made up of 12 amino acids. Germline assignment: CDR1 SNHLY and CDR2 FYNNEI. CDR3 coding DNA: TGTGCCAGCAGCGAAGTCCGGGAGGAGCAGTACTTC. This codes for CASSEVREEQYF.

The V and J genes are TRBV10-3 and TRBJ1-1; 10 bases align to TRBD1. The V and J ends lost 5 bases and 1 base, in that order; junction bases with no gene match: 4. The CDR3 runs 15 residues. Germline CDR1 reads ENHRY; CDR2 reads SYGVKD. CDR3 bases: TGTGCCATCAGTACCCGGGACAGGGGGAACACTGAAGCTTTCTTT. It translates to CAISTRDRGNTEAFF.

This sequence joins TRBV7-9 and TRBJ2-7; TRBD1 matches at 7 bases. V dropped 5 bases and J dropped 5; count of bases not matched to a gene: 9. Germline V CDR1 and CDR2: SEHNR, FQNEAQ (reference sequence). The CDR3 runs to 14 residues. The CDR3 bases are TGTGCCAGCAGCCCCGGGACAGAGGGCCACGAGCAGTACTTC. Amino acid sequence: CASSPGTEGHEQYF.

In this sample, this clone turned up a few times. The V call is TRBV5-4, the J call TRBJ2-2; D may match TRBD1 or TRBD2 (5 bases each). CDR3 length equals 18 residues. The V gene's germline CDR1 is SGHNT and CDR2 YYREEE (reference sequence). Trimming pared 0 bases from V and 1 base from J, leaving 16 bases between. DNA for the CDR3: TGTGCCAGCAGCTTGGGCCCGAGGGCAGGGTGGAACACCGGGGAGCTGTTTTTT. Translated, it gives CASSLGPRAGWNTGELFF.

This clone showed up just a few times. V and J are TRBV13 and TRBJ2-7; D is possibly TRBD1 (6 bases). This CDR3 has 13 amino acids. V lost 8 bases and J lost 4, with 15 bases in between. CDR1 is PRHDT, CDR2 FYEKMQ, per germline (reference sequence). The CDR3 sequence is CASGGQILYEQYF. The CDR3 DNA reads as TGTGCCAGCGGCGGACAGATACTTTACGAGCAGTACTTC.

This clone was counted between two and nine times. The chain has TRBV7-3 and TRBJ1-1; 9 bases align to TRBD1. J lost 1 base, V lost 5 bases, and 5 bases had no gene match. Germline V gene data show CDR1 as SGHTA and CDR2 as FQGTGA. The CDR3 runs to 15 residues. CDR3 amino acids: CASSPGQGENTEAFF. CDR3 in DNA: TGTGCCAGCAGCCCGGGACAGGGCGAGAACACTGAAGCTTTCTTT. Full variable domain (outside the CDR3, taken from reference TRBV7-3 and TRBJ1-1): GAGVSQTPSNKVTEKGKYVELRCDPISGHTALYWYRQSLGQGPEFLIYFQGTGAADDSGLPNDRFFAVRPEGSVSTLKIQRTERGDSAVYLCASSPGQGENTEAFFGQGTRLTVV.

This CDR3 reads CASSQSGTGGETQYF. The CDR3 nucleotides are TGTGCCAGCAGTCAAAGCGGGACGGGAGGAGAGACCCAGTACTTC. V gene TRBV2 combines with J gene TRBJ2-5; 7 bases match TRBD2. The junction had 10 bases not matched to a gene; V was cut back by 5 bases and J by 4 bases. From germline, CDR1 is SNHLY and CDR2 FYNNEI. CDR3 length: 15 amino acids.

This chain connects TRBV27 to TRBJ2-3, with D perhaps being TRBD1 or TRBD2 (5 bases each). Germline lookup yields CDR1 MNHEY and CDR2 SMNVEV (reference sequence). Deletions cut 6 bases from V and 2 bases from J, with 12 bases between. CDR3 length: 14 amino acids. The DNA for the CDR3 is TGTGCCAGCAGACCGGGACGGCCCACAGATACGCAGTATTTT. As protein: CASRPGRPTDTQYF.

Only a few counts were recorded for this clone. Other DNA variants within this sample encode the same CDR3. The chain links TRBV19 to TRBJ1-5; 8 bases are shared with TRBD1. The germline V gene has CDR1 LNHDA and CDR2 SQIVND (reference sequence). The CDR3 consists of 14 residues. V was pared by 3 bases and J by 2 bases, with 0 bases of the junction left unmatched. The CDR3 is CASSMTGGNQPQHF. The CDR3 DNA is TGTGCCAGTAGTATGACAGGGGGCAATCAGCCCCAGCATTTT.